The rows below give T cell receptor beta chains drawn from one sample of a study of shared clonotypes between healthy human individuals. Some clones are missing from TCRdb's copy, which holds only in-frame ones; the method was immunoSEQ multiplex PCR. The sample has approximately 2,000,000 clones; roughly 93% are singletons. Sequenced input: naive CD8+ T cells from PBMCs. The receptors derive from a man aged 18 to 29 in good health. Some clones in this sample may be carry-over from other donors' samples. Both conserved end residues are part of each CDR3.

v_call | cdr3_aa
TRBV10-3 | CAISESRSYEQYF
TRBV27 | CASRPQGAGANVLTF
TRBV19 | CASSIAPGISYEQYF
TRBV4-2 | CASSQEKGGPGYTF
TRBV27 | CASSLLGQPQHF
TRBV2 | CASSLRGYTF
TRBV7-9 | CAGGRGLNTEAFF
TRBV30 | CAWSAPTGFNEKLFF
TRBV11-1 | CASSFTQNTGELFF
TRBV6-1 | CASSERPTFGYEQYF
TRBV4-3 | CASSQVPYTANTEAFF
TRBV27 | CASSYRGPIYEQYF
TRBV5-1 | CASSWGNTGELFF
TRBV6-5 | CASSLGQGDQPQHF
TRBV15 | CATNSDTEQANTGELFF
TRBV6-6 | CASSPTRVTYEQYF
TRBV6-5 | CASSYARSGANVLTF
TRBV27 | CASSPSQGEGSYEQYF